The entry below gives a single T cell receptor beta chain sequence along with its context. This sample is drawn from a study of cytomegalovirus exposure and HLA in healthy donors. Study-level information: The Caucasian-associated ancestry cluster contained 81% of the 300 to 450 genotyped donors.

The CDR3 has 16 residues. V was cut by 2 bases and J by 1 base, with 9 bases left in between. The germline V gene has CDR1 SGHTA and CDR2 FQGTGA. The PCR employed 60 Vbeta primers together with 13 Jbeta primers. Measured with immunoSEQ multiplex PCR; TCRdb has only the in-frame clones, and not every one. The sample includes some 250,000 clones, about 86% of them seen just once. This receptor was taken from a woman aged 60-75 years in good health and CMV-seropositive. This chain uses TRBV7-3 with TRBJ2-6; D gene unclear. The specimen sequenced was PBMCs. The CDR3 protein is CASSLWLRSGANVLTF. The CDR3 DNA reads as TGTGCCAGCAGCTTATGGCTGAGGTCTGGGGCCAACGTCCTGACTTTC. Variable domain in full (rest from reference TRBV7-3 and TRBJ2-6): GAGVSQTPSNKVTEKGKYVELRCDPISGHTALYWYRQSLGQGPEFLIYFQGTGAADDSGLPNDRFFAVRPEGSVSTLKIQRTERGDSAVYLCASSLWLRSGANVLTFGAGSRLTVL.